The rows below give T cell receptor beta chains drawn from one sample of a study of blood T cell repertoires in COVID-19. The repertoire was sequenced with immunoSEQ multiplex PCR; TCRdb's copy has only in-frame clones and lacks some. The sample carries under 300,000 clones, nearly 90% recorded once. The sequenced sample was peripheral blood. The source of these receptors is a woman in her 30s with acute or convalescent COVID-19. Each CDR3 is given with its conserved first and last residue. D genes are given only for firm matches. Not all rows give a size; the values are once, few, many and, for expanded clones, a class.

>.|TRBD2|TRBV5-1|TRBJ2-5
TGCGCCAGCAGCCGGACTAGCGGGAGTGTCCAAGAGACCCAGTACTTC
CASSRTSGSVQETQYF
>.|.|TRBV13|TRBJ1-1
TGTGCCAGCAGCTTAATACAGAACACTGAAGCTTTCTTT
CASSLIQNTEAFF
>.|.|TRBV24-1|TRBJ1-1
TGTGCCACCAGTGAGAGTTTCCGCACTGAAGCTTTCTTT
CATSESFRTEAFF
>.|.|TRBV19|TRBJ2-5
TGTGCCAGTAGTACTCGAGGAAGGACCCAGTACTTC
CASSTRGRTQYF
>.|.|TRBV6-2/TRBV6-3|TRBJ2-1
TGTGCCAGCAGTTATGTAGGGGCTGAGCAGTTCTTC
CASSYVGAEQFF
>.|.|TRBV18|TRBJ2-5
TGTGCCAGCTCACCACCGTCGGGTCTACAAGAGACCCAGTACTTC
CASSPPSGLQETQYF
>.|TRBD2|TRBV18|TRBJ2-7
TGTGCCAGCTCACCATCCGGGACTAACTACGAGCAGTACTTC
CASSPSGTNYEQYF
>.|TRBD1|TRBV4-3|TRBJ2-1
TGCGCCAGCAGCCGGGGACAGGCGGTGAATGAGCAGTTCTTC
CASSRGQAVNEQFF
>.|.|TRBV7-3|TRBJ1-1
TGTGCCAGCAGGGCAGTTGTGATGAACACTGAAGCTTTCTTT
CASRAVVMNTEAFF
>.|.|TRBV6-4|TRBJ1-2
TGTGCCAGCAGCGGACAGCCTAACTATGGCTACACCTTC
CASSGQPNYGYTF
>.|TRBD2|TRBV10-2|TRBJ2-7
TGCGCCAGCAGTGATGCTCTAGCGGTCAGCTACGAGCAGTACTTC
CASSDALAVSYEQYF
>few|TRBD1|TRBV30|TRBJ2-1
TGTGCCTGGAGTCAGAGGGGGCAGGTCATCTACAATGAGCAGTTCTTC
CAWSQRGQVIYNEQFF
>.|.|TRBV11-2|TRBJ2-3
TGTGCCAGCAGCTCCCAGGATACGCAGTATTTT
CASSSQDTQYF
>few|TRBD1|TRBV14|TRBJ2-1
TGTGCCAGCAGCGCGGACAGGGTATGGGACAACTACAATGAGCAGTTCTTC
CASSADRVWDNYNEQFF
>.|TRBD1|TRBV5-4|TRBJ1-5
TGTGCCAGCAGCTTTTCAGGGGGAAGTAGCAATCAGCCCCAGCATTTT
CASSFSGGSSNQPQHF
>.|.|TRBV11-2|TRBJ2-7
TGTGCCAGCAGCTTAGCGGGAGTCGGGTCCTACGAGCAGTACTTC
CASSLAGVGSYEQYF
>.|.|TRBV7-6|TRBJ2-7
TGTGCCAGCAGCTCAAACGGCTACGAGCAGTACTTC
CASSSNGYEQYF
>.|TRBD2|TRBV3-1/TRBV3-2|TRBJ2-3
TGTGCCAGCAGCGAAAGGGTAGCGGGAGGGCCGGCGTGCACAGATACGCAGTATTTT
CASSERVAGGPACTDTQYF
>.|TRBD2|TRBV7-2|TRBJ2-1
TGTGCCAGCAGCTCGGCTAGCGGGGGCAATGAGCAGTTCTTC
CASSSASGGNEQFF
>.|TRBD1|TRBV7-9|TRBJ1-3
TGTGCCAGCAGCTTAGGAGGGGGCAACGCTGGAAACACCATATATTTT
CASSLGGGNAGNTIYF
>.|.|TRBV5-1|TRBJ2-4
TGCGCCAGCAGCCCCACTACCTTAGCCAAAAACATTCAGTACTTC
CASSPTTLAKNIQYF
>.|TRBD2|TRBV7-2|TRBJ2-1
TGTGCCAGCAGCTCGGAGCGAGGACTAGCCTTCAATGAGCAGTTCTTC
CASSSERGLAFNEQFF